The clone carrying this T cell receptor beta chain was counted many times. The sample belongs to a study of early T cells in non-severe SARS-CoV-2 infection. Each CDR3 protein is one row after TCRdb ran MiXCR on the 5' RACE reads. The repertoire has over 50,000 distinct CDR3 sequences, 7.5% to 10% of them found once; the top ten carry 1.2%. The germline V gene has CDR1 SGHRS and CDR2 YFSETQ. The CDR3 has 17 residues. Trimming took 4 bases from V and 0 from J, leaving 14 bases between them. This receptor was taken from an adult who was a healthcare worker with PCR-confirmed SARS-CoV-2 infection or an uninfected control (not recorded which). The chain couples TRBV5-1 to TRBJ1-6, with D maybe TRBD1 (5 bases). Material for sequencing was whole blood. The CDR3 DNA is TGCGCCAGCAGCGGCGGGACCCCCGGCTCCTATAATTCACCCCTCCACTTT. Residues: CASSGGTPGSYNSPLHF.